This T cell receptor (beta chain) comes out of a study of blood T cell repertoires in COVID-19. For the study at large: Acute and convalescent COVID-19 specimens originated in the United States, Italy and Spain. Sample material is recorded as cDNA or gDNA derived from T cells, B-cell-depleted T cells, or PBMCs.

In the original processing: Amplification of reference gene primers provided the estimated nucleated cell counts. Sequencing was performed with immunoSEQ multiplex PCR; in TCRdb, only in-frame clones are kept and a portion is missing. V and J calls and clone size are copied from that table; D and trimming were computed from the DNA. Of more than 200,000 clones listed, more than 70% are singletons. Germline loops: CDR1 SGHNT, CDR2 YENEEA. The CDR3 totals 13 residues. V shed 3 bases and J shed 2 bases, with 8 bases lying between them. The material sequenced was peripheral blood. The source of this sequence is a man aged 35 to 55 with active or convalescent COVID-19. The chain links TRBV11-3 to TRBJ2-7; D unclear. CDR3: CASSFAVTYEQYF. The CDR3, as DNA: TGTGCCAGCAGCTTTGCAGTTACCTACGAGCAGTACTTC. Drawing the rest from reference TRBV11-3 and TRBJ2-7, the complete variable domain is EAGVVQSPRYKIIEKKQPVAFWCNPISGHNTLYWYLQNLGQGPELLIRYENEEAVDDSQLPKDRFSAERLKGVDSTLKIQPAELGDSAVYLCASSFAVTYEQYFGPGTRLTVT.